The clone carrying this T cell receptor (beta chain) was counted a few times. Its cognate antigen is unknown. A much larger clone differs by one base, so this may be a read error. This specimen comes from a study of blood T cells in healthy people across ages. Using a J-beta primer mix together with a sample-barcoded 5' primer, a second PCR was run for about 6 to 12 cycles. Each TCR beta cDNA got a 12-nucleotide random molecular identifier. Samples each returned at least 3 million CDR3-containing paired-end reads. From the 5' RACE reads, TCRdb called clonotypes with MiXCR, one entry per CDR3 protein. The repertoire includes roughly 1,500,000 distinct CDR3 sequences, roughly 32% of them detected once, and approximately 10% sits in the top ten. Findings and caveats of the study: The CMV status of each donor remained undetermined, and this could have confounded shifts in expanded clonotypes.

Individuals who donated were healthy Caucasians from Russia aged about 6 to 95. This TCR came from a woman under 40 in good health. The specimen sequenced was blood.

This CDR3 reads CASSTDRPPYGHTF. The CDR3 DNA reads as TGTGCCAGCAGCACGGACAGGCCTCCCTATGGCCACACCTTC. The rearrangement joins TRBV7-9 to TRBJ1-2; TRBD1 aligns across 7 bases. CDR3 size: 14 residues. CDR1 and CDR2 from the germline V gene are SEHNR and FQNEAQ (reference sequence).